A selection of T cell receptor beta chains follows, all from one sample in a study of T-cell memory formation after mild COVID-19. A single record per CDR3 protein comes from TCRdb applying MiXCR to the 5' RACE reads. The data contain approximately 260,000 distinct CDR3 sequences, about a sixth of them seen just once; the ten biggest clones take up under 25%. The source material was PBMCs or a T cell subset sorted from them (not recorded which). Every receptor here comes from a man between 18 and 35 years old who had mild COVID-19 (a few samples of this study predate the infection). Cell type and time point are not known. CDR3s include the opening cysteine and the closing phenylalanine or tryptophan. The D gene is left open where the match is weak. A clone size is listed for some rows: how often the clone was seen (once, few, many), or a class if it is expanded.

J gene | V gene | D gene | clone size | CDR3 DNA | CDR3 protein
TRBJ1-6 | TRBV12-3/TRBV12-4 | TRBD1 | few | TGTGCCGGGGCCCGGGACAGGTACTCACCCCTCCACTTT | CAGARDRYSPLHF
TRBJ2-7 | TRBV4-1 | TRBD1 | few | TGCGCCAGCAGCCAGGATCCGGGACAGGGGACCTACGAGCAGTACTTC | CASSQDPGQGTYEQYF
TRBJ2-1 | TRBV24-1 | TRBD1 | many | TGTGCCACCAGTGATTTGACCGGGACAGGGGCCAATGAGCAGTTCTTC | CATSDLTGTGANEQFF
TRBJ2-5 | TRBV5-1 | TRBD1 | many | TGCGCCAGCAACCGGGACAGGTTGGAGACCCAGTACTTC | CASNRDRLETQYF
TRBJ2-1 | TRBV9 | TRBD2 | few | TGTGCCAGCAGCGTAGGGGGCGAGGGACTAGAACCGTTCTTC | CASSVGGEGLEPFF
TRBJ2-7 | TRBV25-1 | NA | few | TGTGCCAGCAGTGGGGGCAGACTCGCCTACGAGCAGTACTTC | CASSGGRLAYEQYF
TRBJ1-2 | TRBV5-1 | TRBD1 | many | TGCGCCAGCAGCTTGGAGGGGACAGGGCGCATCGATGGCTACACCTTC | CASSLEGTGRIDGYTF
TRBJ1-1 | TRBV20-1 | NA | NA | TGCAGTGCTAGGGATAGGATTAAGGGGACAAGTGAAGCTTTCTTT | CSARDRIKGTSEAFF
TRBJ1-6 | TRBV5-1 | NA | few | TGCGCCAGCAGCTTGGTGCGGGACCGATATTCACCCCTCCACTTT | CASSLVRDRYSPLHF
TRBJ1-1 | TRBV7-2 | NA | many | TGTGCCAGCAGCTTAGTAGGGGCGGGCACTGAAGCTTTCTTT | CASSLVGAGTEAFF
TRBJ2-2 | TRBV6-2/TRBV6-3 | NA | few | TGTGCCAGCAGCCCGCCGTCTTCCACCGGGGAGCTGTTTTTT | CASSPPSSTGELFF
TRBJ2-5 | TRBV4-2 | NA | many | TGTGCCAGCAGCCAGAATCTTGGGCAAGAGACCCAGTACTTC | CASSQNLGQETQYF
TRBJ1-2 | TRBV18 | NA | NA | TGTGCCAGCTCCCAGGGTCCGGAAACCTATGGCTACACCTTC | CASSQGPETYGYTF
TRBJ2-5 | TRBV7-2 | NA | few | TGTGCCAGCAGCCCTCGGGTGAGAGAGACCCAGTACTTC | CASSPRVRETQYF
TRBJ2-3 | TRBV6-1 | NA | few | TGTGCCAGCAGGCTCAACAGGGCCCTGAGCACAGATACGCAGTATTTT | CASRLNRALSTDTQYF
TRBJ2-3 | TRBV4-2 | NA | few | TGTGCCAGCAGCCAAGTCAGCGACACAGATACGCAGTATTTT | CASSQVSDTDTQYF
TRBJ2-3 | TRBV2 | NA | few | TGTGCCAGCAACCGACAGACAGATACGCAGTATTTT | CASNRQTDTQYF
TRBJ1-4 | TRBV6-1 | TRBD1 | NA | TGTGCCAGCAGCTATGACAGGGGGCGTGAAAAACTGTTTTTT | CASSYDRGREKLFF
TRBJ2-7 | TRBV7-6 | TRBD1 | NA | TGTGCCAGCAGCCTGCAGGGGGATCCCTACGAGCAGTACTTC | CASSLQGDPYEQYF
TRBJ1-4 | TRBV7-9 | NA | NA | TGTGCCAGCAGCTTAGAAGAAGGCAAACTGTTTTTT | CASSLEEGKLFF
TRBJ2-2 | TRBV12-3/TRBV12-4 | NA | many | TGTGCCAGCAGTCCTAGGAGACTCCGGGGCACCGGGGAGCTGTTTTTT | CASSPRRLRGTGELFF
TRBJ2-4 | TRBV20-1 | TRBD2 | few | TGCAGTGCTAGGATAGCGGGTCGCGGGGCAAACGGCATTCAGTACTTC | CSARIAGRGANGIQYF
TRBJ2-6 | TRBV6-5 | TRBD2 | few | TGTGCCAGCAGCCTCGGGACTAGCGGGGGATCCGGGGCCAACGTCCTGACTTTC | CASSLGTSGGSGANVLTF
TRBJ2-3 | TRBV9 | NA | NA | TGTGCCAGCAGCGTAGAGGGGGGTAGGGATACGCAGTATTTT | CASSVEGGRDTQYF
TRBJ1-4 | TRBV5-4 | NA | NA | TGTGCCAGCAGCGCGGCGGGGATTAATGAAAAACTGTTTTTT | CASSAAGINEKLFF
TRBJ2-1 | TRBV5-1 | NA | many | TGCGCCAGCAGCTCCACGGCAGGCAGCGGCTCCTACAATGAGCAGTTCTTC | CASSSTAGSGSYNEQFF
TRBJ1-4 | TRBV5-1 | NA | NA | TGCGCCAGCAGCGGTCGAAGTGGCGGGAATGAAAAACTGTTTTTT | CASSGRSGGNEKLFF
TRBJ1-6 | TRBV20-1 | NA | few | TGCAGTGCTAGAGAACCAGGGAGGAATTCACCCCTCCACTTT | CSAREPGRNSPLHF
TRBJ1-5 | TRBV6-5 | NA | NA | TGTGCCAGCAAACAATGGGGCAGGGAGGTCGGGTGGCCCCAGCATTTT | CASKQWGREVGWPQHF
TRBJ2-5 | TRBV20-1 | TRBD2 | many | TGCAGTGCTCTAGCGGGGGGGACGTACCAAGAGACCCAGTACTTC | CSALAGGTYQETQYF
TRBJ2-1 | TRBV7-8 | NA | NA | TGTGCCAGCAGCCCTCAGGCGACCCAATACAATGAGCAGTTCTTC | CASSPQATQYNEQFF
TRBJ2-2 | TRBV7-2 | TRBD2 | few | TGTGCCAGCAGCTTACTTAGCGGGGAAACCGGGGAGCTGTTTTTT | CASSLLSGETGELFF
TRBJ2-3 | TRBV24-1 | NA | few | TGTGCCACCAGTGATCCGAGGAGGGGCGCAGATACGCAGTATTTT | CATSDPRRGADTQYF
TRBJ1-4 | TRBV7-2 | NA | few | TGTGCCAGCAGCCTTTCCGGGACACCAAGTGAAAAACTGTTTTTT | CASSLSGTPSEKLFF
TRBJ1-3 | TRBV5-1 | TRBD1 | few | TGCGCCAGCAGCGAGGGACAGCTTTCTGGAAACACCATATATTTT | CASSEGQLSGNTIYF
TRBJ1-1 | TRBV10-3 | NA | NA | TGTGCCATCAGTGAGTTGTTGCAGACTGAAGCTTTCTTT | CAISELLQTEAFF
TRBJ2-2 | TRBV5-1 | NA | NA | TGCGCCAGCAGCTTCTTCTCAGGGCAGAACACCGGGGAGCTGTTTTTT | CASSFFSGQNTGELFF
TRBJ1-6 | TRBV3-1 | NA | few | TGTGCCAGCAGCCAAGATGCAGGCAATTCACCCCTCCACTTT | CASSQDAGNSPLHF
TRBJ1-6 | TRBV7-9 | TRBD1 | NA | TGTGCCAGCGCGGGACAGGTTAATTCACCCCTCCACTTT | CASAGQVNSPLHF
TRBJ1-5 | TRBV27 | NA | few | TGTGCCAGCAGCACCCTTCCCCGGGCCCCCAATCAGCCCCAGCATTTT | CASSTLPRAPNQPQHF
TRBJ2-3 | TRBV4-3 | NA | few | TGCGCCAGCAGCCAAGGGCGGGCTAGCACAGATACGCAGTATTTT | CASSQGRASTDTQYF
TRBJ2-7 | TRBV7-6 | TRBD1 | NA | TGTGCCAGCAGCTTATCAGGGGGTTTGGGTGAGCAGTACTTC | CASSLSGGLGEQYF
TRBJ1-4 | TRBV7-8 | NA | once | TGTGCCAGCAGCGGCCGGGCCGCTGCAACTAATGAAAAACTGTTTTTT | CASSGRAAATNEKLFF